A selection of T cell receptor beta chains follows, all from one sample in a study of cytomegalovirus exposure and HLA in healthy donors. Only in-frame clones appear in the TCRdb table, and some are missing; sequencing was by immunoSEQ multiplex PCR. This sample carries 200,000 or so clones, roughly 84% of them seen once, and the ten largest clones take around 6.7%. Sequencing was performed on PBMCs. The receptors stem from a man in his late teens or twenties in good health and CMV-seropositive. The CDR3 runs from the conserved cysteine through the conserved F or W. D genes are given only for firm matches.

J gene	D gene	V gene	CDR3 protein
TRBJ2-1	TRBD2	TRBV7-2	CASSREAVAGRTSYNEQFF
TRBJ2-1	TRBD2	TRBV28	CASSSGLAGGPSYNEQFF
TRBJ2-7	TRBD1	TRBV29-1	CSVATGNYEQYF
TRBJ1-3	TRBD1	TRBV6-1	CASAPGTVGNTIYF
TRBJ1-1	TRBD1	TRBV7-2	CASSSPGGYTEAFF
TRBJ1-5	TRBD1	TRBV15	CATSSLTGGEDQPQHF
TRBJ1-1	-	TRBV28	CASSLPLGLNTEAFF
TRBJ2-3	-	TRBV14	CASSRSLAVVDTQYF
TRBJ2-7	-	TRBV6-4	CASIGLAPAVYEQYF
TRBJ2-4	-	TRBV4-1	CASSPPGSDIQYF
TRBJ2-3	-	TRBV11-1	CASSLSSSIRQDTQYF
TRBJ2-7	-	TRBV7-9	CASASSYEQYF
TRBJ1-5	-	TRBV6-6	CASSYEGGNQPQHF
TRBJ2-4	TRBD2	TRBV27	CASSDPQGGKNIQYF
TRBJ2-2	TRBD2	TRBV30	CAWGGGERTGELFF
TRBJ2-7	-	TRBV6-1	CASVGGDTYEQYF
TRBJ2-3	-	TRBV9	CASSVALTSTDTQYF
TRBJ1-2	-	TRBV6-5	CASGRGGRFNGYTF
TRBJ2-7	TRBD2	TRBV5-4	CARGLAGEQYF
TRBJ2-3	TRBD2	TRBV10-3	CAISGAGGVTDTQYF
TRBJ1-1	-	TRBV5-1	CASQQGGNTEAFF
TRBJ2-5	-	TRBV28	CASRRSWASPPETQYF
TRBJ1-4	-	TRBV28	CASSRIGGTNEKLFF
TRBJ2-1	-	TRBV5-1	CASSPQQPISYNEQFF
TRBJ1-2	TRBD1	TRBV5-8	CASSSTGDILAANYGYTF
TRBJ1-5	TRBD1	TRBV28	CASSYRDSVLLSNQPQHF
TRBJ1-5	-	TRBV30	CAWRGDSNQPQHF
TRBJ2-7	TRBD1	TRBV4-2	CASSYVRQGAHREQYF
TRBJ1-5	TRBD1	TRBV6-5	CASRPRDRYQPQHF
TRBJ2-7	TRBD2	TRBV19	CASRPGLADEQYF